This is a list of T cell receptor beta chains from one sample in a study of shared clonotypes between healthy human individuals. This table comes from immunoSEQ multiplex PCR, and its TCRdb copy is limited to in-frame clones, with some not included. The sample has some 2,400,000 clones, 95% seen once. The sequenced sample was naive CD4+ T cells sorted from blood. Receptors were obtained from a man younger than 35 in good health. Both conserved end residues are part of each CDR3. The order of the fields is CDR3 protein, CDR3 DNA, clone size, D gene, V gene, J gene. D genes are given only for firm matches. Clone size is not always given. Where it is, it says once, few, many or a class for expanded clones.

CDR3 protein: CASSPLRGVETQYF
CDR3 DNA: TGTGCCAGCAGTCCACTCCGAGGGGTAGAGACCCAGTACTTC
clone size: NA
D gene: NA
V gene: TRBV6-1
J gene: TRBJ2-5

CDR3 protein: CASSPTYEQYF
CDR3 DNA: TGTGCCAGCAGCCCAACCTACGAGCAGTACTTC
clone size: NA
D gene: NA
V gene: TRBV5-4
J gene: TRBJ2-7

CDR3 protein: CASSLGTSGRNEQFF
CDR3 DNA: TGTGCTAGCAGCTTAGGAACTAGCGGGAGGAATGAGCAGTTCTTC
clone size: NA
D gene: TRBD2
V gene: TRBV7-7
J gene: TRBJ2-1

CDR3 protein: CASRGAGGHEQYF
CDR3 DNA: TGTGCCAGCAGAGGAGCGGGGGGGCATGAGCAGTACTTC
clone size: NA
D gene: TRBD2
V gene: TRBV6-5
J gene: TRBJ2-7

CDR3 protein: CASSYGVPSGNTIYF
CDR3 DNA: TGTGCCAGCAGTTACGGGGTCCCCTCTGGAAACACCATATATTTT
clone size: NA
D gene: NA
V gene: TRBV6-5
J gene: TRBJ1-3

CDR3 protein: CASSSGTDLGDSPLHF
CDR3 DNA: TGTGCCAGCAGTTCGGGGACGGACCTAGGGGATTCACCCCTCCACTTT
clone size: NA
D gene: NA
V gene: TRBV28
J gene: TRBJ1-6

CDR3 protein: CSVWGQGGPGETQYF
CDR3 DNA: TGCAGCGTTTGGGGACAGGGAGGTCCTGGGGAGACCCAGTACTTC
clone size: NA
D gene: TRBD1
V gene: TRBV29-1
J gene: TRBJ2-5

CDR3 protein: CASSLVGGLYEQYF
CDR3 DNA: TGCGCCAGCAGCTTGGTGGGGGGGCTCTACGAGCAGTACTTC
clone size: NA
D gene: NA
V gene: TRBV5-1
J gene: TRBJ2-7

CDR3 protein: CASSLDRQGTGNTIYF
CDR3 DNA: TGTGCCAGCAGCTTAGACCGACAGGGGACTGGAAACACCATATATTTT
clone size: NA
D gene: TRBD1
V gene: TRBV11-2
J gene: TRBJ1-3

CDR3 protein: CAGGTGPNQPQHF
CDR3 DNA: TGTGCCGGGGGGACAGGACCTAATCAGCCCCAGCATTTT
clone size: NA
D gene: TRBD1
V gene: TRBV2
J gene: TRBJ1-5

CDR3 protein: CASSLTGGASDYGYTF
CDR3 DNA: TGTGCCAGCAGCTTAACAGGGGGCGCCTCGGACTATGGCTACACCTTC
clone size: NA
D gene: TRBD1
V gene: TRBV11-2
J gene: TRBJ1-2

CDR3 protein: CASSPSGSTTDTQYF
CDR3 DNA: TGTGCTAGCAGCCCCAGCGGGAGTACCACAGATACGCAGTATTTT
clone size: NA
D gene: TRBD2
V gene: TRBV7-7
J gene: TRBJ2-3

CDR3 protein: CASSSQGTEQYF
CDR3 DNA: TGTGCCAGCAGCTCGCAGGGTACCGAGCAGTACTTC
clone size: NA
D gene: NA
V gene: TRBV5-5
J gene: TRBJ2-7

CDR3 protein: CASSIGAGRVSGANVLTF
CDR3 DNA: TGTGCCAGTAGTATAGGAGCAGGGAGAGTCTCTGGGGCCAACGTCCTGACTTTC
clone size: NA
D gene: NA
V gene: TRBV19
J gene: TRBJ2-6

CDR3 protein: CASSLRPANEKLFF
CDR3 DNA: TGTGCCAGCAGCTTGCGTCCGGCTAATGAAAAACTGTTTTTT
clone size: NA
D gene: NA
V gene: TRBV28
J gene: TRBJ1-4

CDR3 protein: CASSGSQSRTDTQYF
CDR3 DNA: TGTGCCAGCTCGGGGAGTCAATCGCGCACAGATACGCAGTATTTT
clone size: NA
D gene: NA
V gene: TRBV6-5
J gene: TRBJ2-3

CDR3 protein: CASSWGQTTANEKLFF
CDR3 DNA: TGCGCCAGCAGCTGGGGACAGACCACGGCTAATGAAAAACTGTTTTTT
clone size: NA
D gene: TRBD1
V gene: TRBV5-1
J gene: TRBJ1-4

CDR3 protein: CASSSYGGPSNYGYTF
CDR3 DNA: TGTGCCAGCAGCTCCTACGGGGGCCCTTCTAACTATGGCTACACCTTC
clone size: NA
D gene: NA
V gene: TRBV7-2
J gene: TRBJ1-2

CDR3 protein: CASSSSEGQFF
CDR3 DNA: TGTGCCAGCAGCTCTTCCGAAGGCCAGTTCTTC
clone size: NA
D gene: NA
V gene: TRBV13
J gene: TRBJ2-1

CDR3 protein: CASSPPVGGVTEAFF
CDR3 DNA: TGTGCCAGCTCACCACCGGTAGGGGGTGTTACTGAAGCTTTCTTT
clone size: NA
D gene: NA
V gene: TRBV18
J gene: TRBJ1-1

CDR3 protein: CASSARDSNSPLHF
CDR3 DNA: TGTGCCAGCAGCGCCCGGGACAGTAATTCACCCCTCCACTTT
clone size: few
D gene: TRBD1
V gene: TRBV9
J gene: TRBJ1-6

CDR3 protein: CASSQVPSGGTGAGEQFF
CDR3 DNA: TGTGCCAGCAGCCAAGTTCCTAGCGGGGGGACCGGGGCGGGTGAGCAGTTCTTC
clone size: NA
D gene: TRBD2
V gene: TRBV4-2
J gene: TRBJ2-1

CDR3 protein: CASSQEPVIAGVETQYF
CDR3 DNA: TGCGCCAGCAGCCAAGAACCCGTAATAGCGGGAGTAGAGACCCAGTACTTC
clone size: NA
D gene: TRBD2
V gene: TRBV4-1
J gene: TRBJ2-5

CDR3 protein: CASGHSGDSYNEQFF
CDR3 DNA: TGCGCCAGCGGACATAGCGGAGACTCCTACAATGAGCAGTTCTTC
clone size: NA
D gene: NA
V gene: TRBV5-1
J gene: TRBJ2-1

CDR3 protein: CASRDRAAETQYF
CDR3 DNA: TGTGCCAGCCGGGACAGGGCGGCGGAGACCCAGTACTTC
clone size: NA
D gene: TRBD1
V gene: TRBV7-9
J gene: TRBJ2-5

CDR3 protein: CASSWGYDSSTGNTIYF
CDR3 DNA: TGTGCCAGCAGCTGGGGATATGACAGCTCTACTGGAAACACCATATATTTT
clone size: NA
D gene: NA
V gene: TRBV5-8
J gene: TRBJ1-3

CDR3 protein: CATSPGTKGPNQPQHF
CDR3 DNA: TGTGCCACCTCCCCAGGAACAAAGGGGCCGAATCAGCCCCAGCATTTT
clone size: NA
D gene: NA
V gene: TRBV6-6
J gene: TRBJ1-5

CDR3 protein: CASSYRYIGPGFF
CDR3 DNA: TGTGCCAGCAGTTACCGTTACATTGGGCCTGGGTTCTTC
clone size: once
D gene: NA
V gene: TRBV6-6
J gene: TRBJ2-1

CDR3 protein: CASSPTQGTEAFF
CDR3 DNA: TGTGCCAGCAGTCCCACCCAGGGCACTGAAGCTTTCTTT
clone size: once
D gene: NA
V gene: TRBV27
J gene: TRBJ1-1

CDR3 protein: CASSSRYYPGQGQITDTQYF
CDR3 DNA: TGCGCCAGCAGCTCGCGATACTACCCGGGACAGGGGCAAATCACAGATACGCAGTATTTT
clone size: NA
D gene: TRBD1
V gene: TRBV5-1
J gene: TRBJ2-3

CDR3 protein: CAWSDTFLTGSYEQYF
CDR3 DNA: TGTGCCTGGAGTGATACTTTCCTGACAGGGTCCTACGAGCAGTACTTC
clone size: once
D gene: TRBD1
V gene: TRBV30
J gene: TRBJ2-7

CDR3 protein: CAISEGTANTEAFF
CDR3 DNA: TGTGCCATCAGTGAAGGGACAGCGAACACTGAAGCTTTCTTT
clone size: NA
D gene: TRBD1
V gene: TRBV10-3
J gene: TRBJ1-1

CDR3 protein: CAISVTHTEAFF
CDR3 DNA: TGTGCCATCAGTGTAACGCACACTGAAGCTTTCTTT
clone size: NA
D gene: NA
V gene: TRBV10-3
J gene: TRBJ1-1

CDR3 protein: CASRDRGMGNSPLHF
CDR3 DNA: TGTGCCAGCAGGGACAGGGGGATGGGGAATTCACCCCTCCACTTT
clone size: NA
D gene: TRBD1
V gene: TRBV2
J gene: TRBJ1-6

CDR3 protein: CASSPLGQGANSPLHF
CDR3 DNA: TGTGCCAGCTCACCGCTGGGCCAGGGGGCGAATTCACCCCTCCACTTT
clone size: NA
D gene: TRBD1
V gene: TRBV18
J gene: TRBJ1-6

CDR3 protein: CASSPSSYEQFF
CDR3 DNA: TGTGCCAGCAGTCCGAGTTCATACGAGCAGTTCTTC
clone size: NA
D gene: NA
V gene: TRBV6-6
J gene: TRBJ2-1

CDR3 protein: CASSSLGVPEQYF
CDR3 DNA: TGTGCCAGCAGCTCCCTTGGCGTGCCCGAGCAGTACTTC
clone size: NA
D gene: NA
V gene: TRBV7-6
J gene: TRBJ2-7

CDR3 protein: CAISERGASYNEQFF
CDR3 DNA: TGTGCCATCAGTGAGCGGGGGGCCTCCTACAATGAGCAGTTCTTC
clone size: NA
D gene: NA
V gene: TRBV10-3
J gene: TRBJ2-1

CDR3 protein: CASSLAGDQPQHF
CDR3 DNA: TGCGCCAGCAGCTTGGCAGGAGATCAGCCCCAGCATTTT
clone size: NA
D gene: NA
V gene: TRBV5-1
J gene: TRBJ1-5

CDR3 protein: CASNEGLGYTF
CDR3 DNA: TGTGCCAGCAACGAGGGTCTTGGCTACACCTTC
clone size: NA
D gene: NA
V gene: TRBV28
J gene: TRBJ1-2